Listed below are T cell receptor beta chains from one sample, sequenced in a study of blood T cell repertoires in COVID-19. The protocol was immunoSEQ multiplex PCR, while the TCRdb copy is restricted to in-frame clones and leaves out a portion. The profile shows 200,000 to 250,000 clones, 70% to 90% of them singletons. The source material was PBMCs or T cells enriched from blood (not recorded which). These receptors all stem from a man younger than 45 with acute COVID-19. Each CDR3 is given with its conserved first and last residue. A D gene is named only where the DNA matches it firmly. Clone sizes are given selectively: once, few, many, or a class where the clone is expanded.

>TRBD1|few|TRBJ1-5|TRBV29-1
CSLNPGGCQPQHF
TGCAGCCTTAATCCAGGGGGCTGTCAGCCCCAGCATTTT
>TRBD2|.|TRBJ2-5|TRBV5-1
CASSVRTSGGGETQYF
TGCGCCAGCAGCGTGCGCACTAGCGGGGGTGGCGAGACCCAGTACTTC
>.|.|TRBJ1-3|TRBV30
CAFGGGGDTIYF
TGTGCTTTTGGAGGCGGGGGGGACACCATATATTTT
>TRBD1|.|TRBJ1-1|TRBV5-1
CASSLAGTGDTEAFF
TGCGCCAGCAGCTTGGCTGGGACAGGGGACACTGAAGCTTTCTTT
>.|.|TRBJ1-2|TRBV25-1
CASSPTPGTNYGYTF
TGTGCCAGCAGCCCCACTCCAGGGACTAACTATGGCTACACCTTC
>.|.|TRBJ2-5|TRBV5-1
CASSLTGTQYF
TGCGCCAGCAGCTTAACTGGGACCCAGTACTTC
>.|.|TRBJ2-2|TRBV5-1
CASSLGHLQGTGELFF
TGCGCCAGCAGCTTGGGACACCTACAAGGCACCGGGGAGCTGTTTTTT
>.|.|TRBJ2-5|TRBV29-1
CSSRGGETQYF
TGCAGCTCTAGGGGGGGAGAGACCCAGTACTTC
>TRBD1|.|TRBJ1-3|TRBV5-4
CASSAGQGISGNTIYF
TGTGCCAGCAGCGCAGGACAGGGGATTTCTGGAAACACCATATATTTT
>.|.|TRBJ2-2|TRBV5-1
CATNLGGANTGELFF
TGCGCCACCAACCTGGGAGGCGCGAACACCGGGGAGCTGTTTTTT
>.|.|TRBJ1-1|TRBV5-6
CASSLTDFDMAFF
TGTGCCAGCAGCCTGACGGACTTTGATATGGCTTTCTTT
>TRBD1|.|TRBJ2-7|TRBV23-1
CASSPDRERLYEQYF
TGCGCCAGCAGCCCGGACAGGGAACGGCTCTACGAGCAGTACTTC
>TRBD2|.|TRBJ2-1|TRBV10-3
CAISAPIRSGASRGEQFF
TGTGCCATCAGTGCCCCCATCCGTAGCGGGGCATCCCGGGGTGAGCAGTTCTTC
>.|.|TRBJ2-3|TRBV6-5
CASSQGRETDTQYF
TGTGCCAGCAGCCAGGGTAGAGAGACAGATACGCAGTATTTT
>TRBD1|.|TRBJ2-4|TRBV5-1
CASSQSGTGSNIQYF
TGCGCCAGCAGCCAGAGTGGGACAGGGTCGAACATTCAGTACTTC
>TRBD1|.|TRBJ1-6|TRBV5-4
CASSVRDRASPLHF
TGTGCCAGCAGCGTCCGGGACAGGGCTTCACCCCTCCACTTT
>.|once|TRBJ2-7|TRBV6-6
CASSRQSYEQYF
TGTGCCAGCAGTCGACAGTCCTACGAGCAGTACTTC
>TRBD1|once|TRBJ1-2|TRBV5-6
CASSFMTGFLVYGYTF
TGTGCCAGCAGCTTCATGACAGGGTTTCTGGTGTATGGCTACACCTTC
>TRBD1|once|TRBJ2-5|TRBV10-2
CASMDRVQETQYF
TGCGCCAGCATGGACAGGGTTCAAGAGACCCAGTACTTC
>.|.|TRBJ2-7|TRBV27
CASGGTYIYEQYF
TGTGCCAGCGGCGGGACTTACATCTACGAGCAGTACTTC
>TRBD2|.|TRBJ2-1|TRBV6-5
CASRLAGSNNEQFF
TGTGCCAGCAGGCTAGCGGGGAGCAACAATGAGCAGTTCTTC
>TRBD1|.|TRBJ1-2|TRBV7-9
CASSLGQDYGYTF
TGTGCCAGCAGCCTGGGACAGGACTATGGCTACACCTTC
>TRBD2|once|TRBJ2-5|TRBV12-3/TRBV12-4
CASRKVGGETQYF
TGTGCCAGCAGGAAGGTGGGGGGGGAGACCCAGTACTTC
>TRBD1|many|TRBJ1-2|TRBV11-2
CASSSQQGAGSYGYTF
TGTGCCAGCAGCTCACAACAGGGGGCAGGGAGCTATGGCTACACCTTC
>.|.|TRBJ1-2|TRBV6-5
CASSPDTQGYGYTF
TGTGCCAGCAGTCCAGACACCCAAGGCTATGGCTACACCTTC
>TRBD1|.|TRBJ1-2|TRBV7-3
CASSPGTEYGYTF
TGTGCCAGCAGCCCTGGGACAGAATATGGCTACACCTTC
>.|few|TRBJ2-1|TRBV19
CASSMVGSSYNEQFF
TGTGCCAGTAGTATGGTGGGGAGCTCCTACAATGAGCAGTTCTTC
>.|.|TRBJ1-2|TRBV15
CATSSEQGYGYTF
TGTGCCACCAGCTCCGAGCAGGGATATGGCTACACCTTC
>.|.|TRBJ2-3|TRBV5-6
CASSQVPSASTDTQYF
TGTGCCAGCAGCCAGGTCCCTAGCGCAAGCACAGATACGCAGTATTTT
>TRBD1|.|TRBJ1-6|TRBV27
CASSPNPPGQGNSPLHF
TGTGCCAGCAGTCCCAATCCACCGGGACAGGGTAATTCACCCCTCCACTTT
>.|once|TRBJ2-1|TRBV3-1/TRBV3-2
CASSLLARNEQFF
TGTGCCAGCAGCCTCCTCGCCCGGAATGAGCAGTTCTTC
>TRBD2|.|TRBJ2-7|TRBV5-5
CASSLLAGDTYEQYF
TGTGCCAGCAGCTTGTTAGCGGGAGATACCTACGAGCAGTACTTC
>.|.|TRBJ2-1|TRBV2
CASSEGGSAYNEQFF
TGTGCCAGCAGTGAAGGAGGGTCAGCCTACAATGAGCAGTTCTTC
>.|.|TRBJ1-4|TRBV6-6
CASSWGSPRFNEKLFF
TGTGCCAGCAGTTGGGGCAGCCCTCGGTTTAATGAAAAACTGTTTTTT
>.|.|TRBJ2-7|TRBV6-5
CASRTTWESEQYF
TGTGCCAGCAGGACGACCTGGGAGAGCGAGCAGTACTTC
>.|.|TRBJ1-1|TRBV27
CASSPRWGIGGSNTEAFF
TGTGCCAGCAGTCCCCGGTGGGGTATTGGGGGGAGCAACACTGAAGCTTTCTTT